These T cell receptor beta chains were read from a single sample in a study of T-cell memory formation after mild COVID-19. TCRdb fed the 5' RACE reads into MiXCR, producing one record per CDR3 protein. The sample has 220,000 or so distinct CDR3 sequences; approximately 10% are singletons. The sample was PBMCs or a T cell subset sorted from them (not recorded which). These receptors were obtained from a man between 18 and 35 years old who had mild COVID-19 (a few samples of this study predate the infection). Cell type and time point are not known. Both conserved end residues are part of each CDR3. D genes are given only for firm matches. Clone size appears in some rows only: once, few, many, or a class for an expanded clone.

J: TRBJ1-5
size: -
V: TRBV5-8
D: -
CDR3: CASKARAYPQHF
DNA: TGTGCCAGCAAGGCAAGAGCCTACCCCCAGCATTTT

J: TRBJ1-1
size: -
V: TRBV18
D: -
CDR3: CASSNGVNTEAFF
DNA: TGTGCCAGCTCAAATGGAGTGAACACTGAAGCTTTCTTT

J: TRBJ2-7
size: few
V: TRBV7-9
D: -
CDR3: CASSLPAGASYEQYF
DNA: TGTGCCAGCAGCTTACCTGCCGGGGCGTCCTACGAGCAGTACTTC

J: TRBJ2-5
size: -
V: TRBV7-2
D: -
CDR3: CASSARTWDQETQYF
DNA: TGTGCCAGCAGCGCCCGGACGTGGGACCAAGAGACCCAGTACTTC

J: TRBJ1-5
size: few
V: TRBV6-2/TRBV6-3
D: -
CDR3: CASSQTTTDQPQHF
DNA: TGTGCCAGCTCGCAGACCACTACCGATCAGCCCCAGCATTTT

J: TRBJ2-3
size: few
V: TRBV5-4
D: TRBD2
CDR3: CASSYSGGEDTQYF
DNA: TGTGCCAGCAGTTACAGCGGGGGGGAGGATACGCAGTATTTT

J: TRBJ1-5
size: -
V: TRBV5-1
D: -
CDR3: CASSLAGEVGQPQHF
DNA: TGCGCCAGCAGCTTGGCCGGGGAGGTGGGTCAGCCCCAGCATTTT

J: TRBJ2-3
size: few
V: TRBV19
D: -
CDR3: CASSIRVGGADTQYF
DNA: TGTGCCAGTAGTATAAGGGTTGGGGGAGCGGATACGCAGTATTTT

J: TRBJ2-2
size: -
V: TRBV7-8
D: TRBD2
CDR3: CASSLAWRGGRYTGELFF
DNA: TGTGCCAGCAGCTTAGCTTGGCGGGGGGGCCGGTACACCGGGGAGCTGTTTTTT

J: TRBJ1-3
size: few
V: TRBV6-5
D: -
CDR3: CASSYGHSGNTIYF
DNA: TGTGCCAGCAGTTACGGACACTCTGGAAACACCATATATTTT

J: TRBJ2-5
size: -
V: TRBV5-1
D: TRBD1
CDR3: CASSFRDRGVVETQYF
DNA: TGCGCCAGCAGCTTCCGGGACAGGGGCGTTGTAGAGACCCAGTACTTC

J: TRBJ1-1
size: -
V: TRBV6-5
D: -
CDR3: CASSYSNVVLNTEAFF
DNA: TGTGCCAGCAGTTACTCGAATGTGGTTCTGAACACTGAAGCTTTCTTT

J: TRBJ1-4
size: -
V: TRBV10-3
D: -
CDR3: CAIRKQGTNEKLFF
DNA: TGTGCCATCAGGAAACAGGGAACTAATGAAAAACTGTTTTTT

J: TRBJ1-2
size: -
V: TRBV6-5
D: TRBD1
CDR3: CASSYGGTGPGYTF
DNA: TGTGCCAGCAGTTACGGGGGGACAGGGCCCGGCTACACCTTC

J: TRBJ1-6
size: many
V: TRBV7-2
D: TRBD1
CDR3: CASSFADRGSYNSPLHF
DNA: TGTGCCAGCAGCTTCGCAGACAGGGGGTCCTATAATTCACCCCTCCACTTT

J: TRBJ1-4
size: -
V: TRBV15
D: -
CDR3: CATSRDGGALGKLFF
DNA: TGTGCCACCAGCAGAGATGGGGGGGCATTGGGAAAACTGTTTTTT

J: TRBJ2-5
size: -
V: TRBV29-1
D: -
CDR3: CSVAGSQETQYF
DNA: TGCAGCGTTGCCGGGAGTCAAGAGACCCAGTACTTC

J: TRBJ1-3
size: few
V: TRBV4-3
D: -
CDR3: CASTTKLGAGNTIYF
DNA: TGCGCCAGCACCACCAAACTAGGGGCTGGAAACACCATATATTTT

J: TRBJ2-3
size: few
V: TRBV12-3/TRBV12-4
D: -
CDR3: CASSFWRVGGPDTQYF
DNA: TGTGCCAGCAGTTTTTGGCGCGTGGGGGGGCCTGATACGCAGTATTTT

J: TRBJ1-2
size: -
V: TRBV12-3/TRBV12-4
D: -
CDR3: CASSLYPTGYTF
DNA: TGTGCCAGCAGCCTTTACCCCACTGGCTACACCTTC

J: TRBJ1-3
size: -
V: TRBV4-2
D: -
CDR3: CASTQNGQATNTIYF
DNA: TGTGCCAGCACCCAAAACGGCCAGGCCACAAACACCATATATTTT

J: TRBJ1-5
size: many
V: TRBV24-1
D: -
CDR3: CATSELGDQPQHF
DNA: TGTGCCACCAGTGAACTTGGTGATCAGCCCCAGCATTTT